Detailed here is one T cell receptor (beta chain). Its antigen is as yet unknown. The data derive from a study of cytomegalovirus exposure and HLA in healthy donors. Study-wide results and caveats: In an earlier analysis, most TCR beta V segments were productive about 87% or about 30% of the time. Among the most significant clusters, several appeared linked to common viral pathogens in a later analysis.

PCR used 60 Vbeta primers and 13 Jbeta primers. Sequenced by immunoSEQ multiplex PCR; TCRdb stores in-frame clones only, minus some. This repertoire shows more than 95,000 clones, 73% found once; its top ten account for approximately 4.3%. Germline-derived CDR1 and CDR2 are SGDLS and YYNGEE. V was pared by 0 bases and J by 4 bases, with 3 bases of the junction left unmatched. The CDR3 extends over 15 amino acids. This chain links TRBV9 with TRBJ2-5; 10 bases fit TRBD1. The sequence was obtained from a man aged 55 to 70 in good health and CMV-seropositive. The specimen sequenced was PBMCs. The CDR3 DNA reads TGTGCCAGCAGCGTAGTCGGACAGGGGGGAGAGACCCAGTACTTC. Protein product: CASSVVGQGGETQYF.